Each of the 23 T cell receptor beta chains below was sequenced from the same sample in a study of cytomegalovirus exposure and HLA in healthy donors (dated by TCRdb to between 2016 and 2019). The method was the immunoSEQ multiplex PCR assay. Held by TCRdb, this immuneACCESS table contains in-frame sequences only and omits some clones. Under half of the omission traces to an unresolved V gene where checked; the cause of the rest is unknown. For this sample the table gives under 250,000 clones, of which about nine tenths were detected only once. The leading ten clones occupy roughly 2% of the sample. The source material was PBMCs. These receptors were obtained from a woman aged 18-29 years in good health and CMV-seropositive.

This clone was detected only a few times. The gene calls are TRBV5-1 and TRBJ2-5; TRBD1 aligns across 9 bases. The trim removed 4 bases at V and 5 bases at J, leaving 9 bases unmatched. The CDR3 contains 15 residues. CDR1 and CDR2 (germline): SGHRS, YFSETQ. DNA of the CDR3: TGCGCCAGCAGCCGAAACCGACAGGGGGACGAGACCCAGTACTTC. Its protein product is CASSRNRQGDETQYF.

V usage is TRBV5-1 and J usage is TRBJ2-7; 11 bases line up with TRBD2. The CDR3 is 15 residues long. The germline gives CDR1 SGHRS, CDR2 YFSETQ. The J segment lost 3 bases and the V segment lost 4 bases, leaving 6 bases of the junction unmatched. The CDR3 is CASSLTSGSIYEQYF. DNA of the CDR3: TGCGCCAGCAGCCTTACTAGCGGGAGCATCTACGAGCAGTACTTC.

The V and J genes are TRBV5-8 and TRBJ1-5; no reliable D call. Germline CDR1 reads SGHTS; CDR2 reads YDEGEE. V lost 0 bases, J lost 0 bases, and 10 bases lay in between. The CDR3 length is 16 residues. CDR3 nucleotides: TGTGCCAGCAGCTTGGAGGCAGGATTTAGCAATCAGCCCCAGCATTTT. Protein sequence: CASSLEAGFSNQPQHF.

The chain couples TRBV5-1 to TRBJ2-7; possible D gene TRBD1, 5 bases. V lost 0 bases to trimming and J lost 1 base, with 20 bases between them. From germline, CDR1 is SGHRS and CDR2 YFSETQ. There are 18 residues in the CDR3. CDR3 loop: CASSLGVLADKPSYEQYF. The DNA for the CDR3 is TGCGCCAGCAGCTTGGGGGTATTGGCGGACAAGCCTTCCTACGAGCAGTACTTC.

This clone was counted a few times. As DNA, the CDR3 is TGCGCCAGCAGCCCTGGACAGTGGAATGAAAAACTGTTTTTT. Translation gives CASSPGQWNEKLFF. The chain combines TRBV5-1 with TRBJ1-4; D might be TRBD1 (6 bases). The CDR3 sequence is 14 residues long. Trimming pared 4 bases from V and 5 bases from J, leaving 12 bases between. Germline CDR1 reads SGHRS; CDR2 reads YFSETQ. The whole variable domain, remainder taken from reference TRBV5-1 and TRBJ1-4, is KAGVTQTPRYLIKTRGQQVTLSCSPISGHRSVSWYQQTPGQGLQFLFEYFSETQRNKGNFPGRFSGRQFSNSRSEMNVSTLELGDSALYLCASSPGQWNEKLFFGSGTQLSVL.

The CDR3 region is CASSQLRVGYTF. In nucleotides, the CDR3 is TGTGCCAGCAGCCAACTCAGGGTTGGCTACACCTTC. V usage is TRBV14 and J usage is TRBJ1-2; TRBD1 might be the D (5 bases). Germline CDR1 is SGHDN and CDR2 is FVKESK. This CDR3 has 12 residues. The V gene lost 2 bases and the J gene lost 7 bases, with 8 bases spanning the gap.

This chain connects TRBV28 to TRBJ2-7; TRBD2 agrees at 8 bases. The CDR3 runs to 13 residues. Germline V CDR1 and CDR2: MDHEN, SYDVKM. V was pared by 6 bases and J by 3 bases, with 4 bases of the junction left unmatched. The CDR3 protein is CASRTGLVYEQYF. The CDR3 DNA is TGTGCCAGCAGGACGGGACTAGTCTACGAGCAGTACTTC. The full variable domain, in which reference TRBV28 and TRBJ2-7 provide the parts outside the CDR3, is DVKVTQSSRYLVKRTGEKVFLECVQDMDHENMFWYRQDPGLGLRLIYFSYDVKMKEKGDIPEGYSVSREKKERFSLILESASTNQTSMYLCASRTGLVYEQYFGPGTRLTVT.

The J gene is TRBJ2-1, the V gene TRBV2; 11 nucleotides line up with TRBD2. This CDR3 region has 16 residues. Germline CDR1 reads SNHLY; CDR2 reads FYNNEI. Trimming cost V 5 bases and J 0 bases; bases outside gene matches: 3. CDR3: CASSIAGGSSYNEQFF. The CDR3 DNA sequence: TGTGCCAGCAGTATAGCGGGAGGGAGCTCCTACAATGAGCAGTTCTTC. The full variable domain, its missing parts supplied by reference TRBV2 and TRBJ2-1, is EPEVTQTPSHQVTQMGQEVILRCVPISNHLYFYWYRQILGQKVEFLVSFYNNEISEKSEIFDDQFSVERPDGSNFTLKIRSTKLEDSAMYFCASSIAGGSSYNEQFFGPGTRLTVL.

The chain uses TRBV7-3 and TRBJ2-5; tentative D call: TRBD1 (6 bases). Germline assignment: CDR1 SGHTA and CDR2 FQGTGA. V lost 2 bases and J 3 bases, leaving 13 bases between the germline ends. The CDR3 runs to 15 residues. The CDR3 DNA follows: TGTGCCAGCAGCTTACTGAGGGCAGGGGAAGAGACCCAGTACTTC. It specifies CASSLLRAGEETQYF. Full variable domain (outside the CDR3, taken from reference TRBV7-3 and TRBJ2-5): GAGVSQTPSNKVTEKGKYVELRCDPISGHTALYWYRQSLGQGPEFLIYFQGTGAADDSGLPNDRFFAVRPEGSVSTLKIQRTERGDSAVYLCASSLLRAGEETQYFGPGTRLLVL.

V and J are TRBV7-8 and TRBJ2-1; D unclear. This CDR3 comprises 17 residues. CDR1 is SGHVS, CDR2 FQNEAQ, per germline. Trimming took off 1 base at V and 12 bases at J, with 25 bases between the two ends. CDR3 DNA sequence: TGTGCCAGCAGCTTAGTGTACGGCAGGCTAATATCAGTTTGGCAGTTCTTC. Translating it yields CASSLVYGRLISVWQFF.

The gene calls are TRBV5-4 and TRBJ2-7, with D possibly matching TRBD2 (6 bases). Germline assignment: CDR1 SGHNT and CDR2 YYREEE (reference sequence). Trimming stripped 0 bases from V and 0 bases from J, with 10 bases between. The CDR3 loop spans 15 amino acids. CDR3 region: CASSLEWGDSYEQYF. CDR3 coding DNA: TGTGCCAGCAGCTTGGAGTGGGGGGACTCCTACGAGCAGTACTTC.

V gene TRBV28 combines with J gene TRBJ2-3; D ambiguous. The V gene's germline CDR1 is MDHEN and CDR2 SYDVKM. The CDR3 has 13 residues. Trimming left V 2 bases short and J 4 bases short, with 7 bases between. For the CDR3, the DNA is TGTGCCAGCAGTTTAACGGTTCCAGATACGCAGTATTTT. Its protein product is CASSLTVPDTQYF.

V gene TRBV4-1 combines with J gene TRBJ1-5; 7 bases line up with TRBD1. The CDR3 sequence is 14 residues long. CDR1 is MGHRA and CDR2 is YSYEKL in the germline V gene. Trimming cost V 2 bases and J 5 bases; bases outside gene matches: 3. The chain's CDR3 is CASSQRQGDQPQHF. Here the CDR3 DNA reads TGCGCCAGCAGCCAAAGACAGGGCGATCAGCCCCAGCATTTT.

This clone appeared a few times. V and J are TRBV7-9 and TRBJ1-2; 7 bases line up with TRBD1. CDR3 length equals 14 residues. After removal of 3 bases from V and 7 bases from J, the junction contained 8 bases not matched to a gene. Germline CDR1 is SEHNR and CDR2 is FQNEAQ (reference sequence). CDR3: CASSLETGRSGYTF. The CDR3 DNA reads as TGTGCCAGCAGCTTGGAGACAGGGAGGAGTGGCTACACCTTC.

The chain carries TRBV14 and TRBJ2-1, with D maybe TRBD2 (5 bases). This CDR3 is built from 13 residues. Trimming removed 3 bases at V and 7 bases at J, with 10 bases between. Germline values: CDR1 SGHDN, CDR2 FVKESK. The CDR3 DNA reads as TGTGCCAGCAGCCATGCAACTAGGAATGAGCAGTTCTTC. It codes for CASSHATRNEQFF.

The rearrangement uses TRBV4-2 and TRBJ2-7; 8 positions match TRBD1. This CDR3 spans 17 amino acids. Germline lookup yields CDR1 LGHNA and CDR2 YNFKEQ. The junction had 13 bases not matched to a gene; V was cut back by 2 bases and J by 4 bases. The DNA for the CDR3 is TGTGCCAGCAGCCAAAACGCCGCCCGGGACAGGCCATACGAGCAGTACTTC. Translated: CASSQNAARDRPYEQYF.

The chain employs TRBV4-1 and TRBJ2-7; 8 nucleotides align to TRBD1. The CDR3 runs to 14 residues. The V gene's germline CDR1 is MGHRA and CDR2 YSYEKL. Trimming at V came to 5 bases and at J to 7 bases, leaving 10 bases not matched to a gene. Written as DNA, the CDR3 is TGCGCCAGCAGCGGGTCGACAGGGGTGGAAGAGCAGTACTTC. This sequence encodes CASSGSTGVEEQYF.

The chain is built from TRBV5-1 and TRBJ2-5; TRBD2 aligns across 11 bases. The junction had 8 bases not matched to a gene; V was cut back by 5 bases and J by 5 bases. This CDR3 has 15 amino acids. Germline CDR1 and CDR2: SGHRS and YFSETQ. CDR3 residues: CASRGLAGGGETQYF. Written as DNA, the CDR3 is TGCGCCAGCAGAGGGCTAGCGGGAGGTGGGGAGACCCAGTACTTC.

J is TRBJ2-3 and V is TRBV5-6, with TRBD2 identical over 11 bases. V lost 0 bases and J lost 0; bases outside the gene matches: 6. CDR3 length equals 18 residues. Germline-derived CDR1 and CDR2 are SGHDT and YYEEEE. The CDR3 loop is CASSLETSGTLSTDTQYF. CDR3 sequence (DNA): TGTGCCAGCAGCTTGGAGACTAGCGGGACCCTTAGCACAGATACGCAGTATTTT.

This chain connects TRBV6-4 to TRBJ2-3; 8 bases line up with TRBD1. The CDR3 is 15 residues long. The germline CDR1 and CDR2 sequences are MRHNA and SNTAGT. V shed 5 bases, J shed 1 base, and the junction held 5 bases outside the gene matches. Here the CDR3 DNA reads TGTGCCAGCAGTCCCGACAGGGGTGGCACAGATACGCAGTATTTT. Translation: CASSPDRGGTDTQYF.

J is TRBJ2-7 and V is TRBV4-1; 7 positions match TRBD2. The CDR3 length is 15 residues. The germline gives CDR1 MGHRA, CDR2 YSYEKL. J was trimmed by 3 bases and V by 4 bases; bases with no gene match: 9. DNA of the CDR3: TGCGCCAGCAGCCTGCCGGGGGGTCTAATCTACGAGCAGTACTTC. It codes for CASSLPGGLIYEQYF.

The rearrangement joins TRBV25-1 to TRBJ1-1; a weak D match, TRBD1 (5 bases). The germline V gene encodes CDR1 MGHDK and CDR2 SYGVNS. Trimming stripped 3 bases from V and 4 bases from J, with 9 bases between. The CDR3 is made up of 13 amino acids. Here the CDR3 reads CASSEQGVTEAFF. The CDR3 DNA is TGTGCCAGCAGTGAGCAAGGGGTCACTGAAGCTTTCTTT.

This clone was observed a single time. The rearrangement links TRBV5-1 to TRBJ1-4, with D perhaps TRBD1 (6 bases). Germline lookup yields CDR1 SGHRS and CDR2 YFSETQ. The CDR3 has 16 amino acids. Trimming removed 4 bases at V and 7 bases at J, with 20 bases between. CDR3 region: CASSTSSQGKGEKLFF. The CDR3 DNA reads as TGCGCCAGCAGCACAAGCTCCCAGGGGAAAGGTGAAAAACTGTTTTTT.